The 29 T cell receptor beta chains below were found in one sample sequenced in a study of T cells in Graves' hyperthyroidism and ophthalmopathy. Amplification of TCR beta CDR3 regions was performed using RNA transcripts as template. When the TCR CDR3 underwent first-round RT-PCR, the HTBI primer set was used. From the multiplex PCR reads, TCRdb called clonotypes with MiXCR, one entry per CDR3 protein. The sample holds about 96,000 distinct CDR3 sequences, 51% seen once. The sample consisted of blood. All receptors derive from a woman between 40 and 50 years old with Graves' hyperthyroidism.

The chain uses TRBV10-3 and TRBJ2-7; the D is unclear. Germline-derived CDR1 and CDR2 are ENHRY and SYGVKD. V was clipped by 4 bases and J by 4 bases, with 11 bases between them. The length of the CDR3 is 13 residues. This chain's CDR3 is CAISAPVAYEQYF. The CDR3 coding sequence is TGTGCCATCAGTGCCCCCGTGGCATACGAGCAGTACTTC.

The chain employs TRBV10-3 and TRBJ2-7, with D possibly called TRBD1 or TRBD2 (5 bases each). This CDR3 has 13 residues. Trimming cost V 5 bases and J 1 base, with 9 bases left between them. Germline V CDR1 and CDR2: ENHRY, SYGVKD. The CDR3 protein is CAISRGRSYEQYF. The CDR3 DNA reads TGTGCCATCAGTCGGGGACGGTCCTACGAGCAGTACTTC.

This clonotype showed up many times. The chain links TRBV9 to TRBJ2-2; possibly TRBD1 for D (6 bases). The CDR3 is made up of 17 amino acids. From germline, CDR1 is SGDLS and CDR2 YYNGEE. Trimming removed 4 bases at V and 7 bases at J, with 23 bases between. CDR3 loop: CASSYFDRDILGGELFF. CDR3 sequence (DNA): TGTGCCAGCAGCTATTTTGACCGGGACATCTTAGGCGGGGAGCTGTTTTTT. Full variable domain (missing parts from reference TRBV9 and TRBJ2-2): DSGVTQTPKHLITATGQRVTLRCSPRSGDLSVYWYQQSLDQGLQFLIQYYNGEERAKGNILERFSAQQFPDLHSELNLSSLELGDSALYFCASSYFDRDILGGELFFGEGSRLTVL.

This clonotype has at least ten counts. The chain recombines TRBV27 with TRBJ1-5, with a weak D call TRBD1 (6 bases). V lost 2 bases, J lost 3 bases, and 11 bases lay in between. The CDR3 extends over 15 amino acids. The germline CDR1 and CDR2 sequences are MNHEY and SMNVEV (reference sequence). The CDR3 region has the DNA TGTGCCAGCAGTTTAAGGGGACACGTCAATCAGCCCCAGCATTTT. Translating it yields CASSLRGHVNQPQHF.

This clonotype came up many times. V gene TRBV7-9 combines with J gene TRBJ1-1; 7 nucleotides align to TRBD1. Looked up from germline, CDR1 is SEHNR and CDR2 is FQNEAQ (reference sequence). V lost 4 bases, J lost 5 bases, and 10 bases stayed unmatched. This CDR3 is 15 amino acids long. CDR3 region: CASSSPNRGRTEAFF. The CDR3 DNA reads TGTGCCAGCAGCTCGCCCAACAGGGGTCGAACTGAAGCTTTCTTT.

About this clonotype itself: This is likely a read error, given that the CDR3 carries no conserved phenylalanine or tryptophan at its end. It is unclear where the CDR3 begins or ends on the DNA, so no DNA is shown, and the CDR3 is as TCRdb lists it. This sequence joins TRBV20-1 and TRBJ1-4. The CDR3 is 8 residues long, counting both termini. Germline CDR1 and CDR2: DFQATT and SNEGSKA (reference sequence). This chain's CDR3 is CSARDASQ.

Worth noting for this clonotype: It may be a read error: a sequence one base away is much more abundant. The chain is built from TRBV20-1 and TRBJ2-7, with D possibly called TRBD1 or TRBD2 (5 bases each). The CDR3 consists of 15 residues. Germline assignment: CDR1 DFQATT and CDR2 SNEGSKA (reference sequence). Trimming removed 0 bases from V and 5 bases from J, with 17 bases in between. The CDR3 protein is CSARDLLGPLHEQYF. The CDR3 DNA reads as TGCAGTGCTAGAGATCTTCTGGGACCATTACACGAGCAGTACTTC.

J is TRBJ1-6 and V is TRBV2; no definite D call. Germline assignment: CDR1 SNHLY and CDR2 FYNNEI. Trimming cost V 4 bases and J 10 bases, with 11 bases left between them. The CDR3 totals 13 residues. CDR3 coding DNA: TGTGCCAGCAGTGTTCAGGTCTACTCACCCCTCCACTTT. It encodes CASSVQVYSPLHF.

This clonotype was picked up one time. This chain links TRBV5-1 with TRBJ2-5; possibly TRBD2 for D (5 bases). CDR3 length equals 15 residues. Germline loops: CDR1 SGHRS, CDR2 YFSETQ. Trimming removed 1 base at V and 5 bases at J, with 15 bases between. CDR3 DNA: TGCGCCAGCAGCTTGAGGCTAGCACGATCGGAGACCCAGTACTTC. Translating it yields CASSLRLARSETQYF.

This clonotype was seen repeatedly, ten times or more. This chain connects TRBV6-6 to TRBJ1-1; 7 bases are a match to TRBD1. The V gene end was trimmed by 7 bases and the J gene end by 7 bases; junction bases not matched to a gene: 12. The CDR3 has 14 residues. Germline V gene sequence: CDR1 MNHNY, CDR2 SVGAGI (reference sequence). CDR3: CASTSRQGRIEAFF. The DNA of the CDR3 is TGTGCCAGCACCTCGAGACAGGGACGGATTGAAGCTTTCTTT.

As concerns this clonotype: It is likely a read error, because the conserved phenylalanine at the end of the CDR3 is missing. It is unclear where the CDR3 begins or ends on the DNA, so no DNA is shown, and the CDR3 is as TCRdb lists it. The chain links TRBV29-1 to TRBJ2-2; TRBD1, the table's D call, was not compared with the DNA. The CDR3 comprises 9 residues, both ends counted. Germline V gene lookup returns CDR1 SQVTM and CDR2 ANQGSEA. CDR3 loop: CSPSVGPYP.

V usage is TRBV2 and J usage is TRBJ1-5; 8 bases agree with TRBD1. V shed 6 bases, J shed 1 base, and the junction held 14 bases outside the gene matches. The CDR3 extends over 18 amino acids. From germline, CDR1 is SNHLY and CDR2 FYNNEI. The CDR3 region is CASRPTGARGGSNQPQHF. CDR3 in DNA: TGTGCCAGCAGACCGACAGGGGCGCGGGGGGGAAGCAATCAGCCCCAGCATTTT.

This clonotype was counted at least ten times. Written as DNA, the CDR3 is TGTGCCAGCAGCTACTGGGGGCCCGGGGGGGAGACTGAAGCTTTCTTT. This sequence encodes CASSYWGPGGETEAFF. The chain uses TRBV7-2 and TRBJ1-1; D possibly corresponds to TRBD1 (6 bases). The germline V and J ends were trimmed by 4 bases and 5 bases, with 20 bases remaining between them. CDR1 is SGHTA and CDR2 is FQGNSA in the germline V gene. This CDR3 has 16 amino acids.

The J gene is TRBJ2-1, the V gene TRBV10-3; 9 bases match TRBD2. V lost 0 bases, J lost 5 bases, and 5 bases stayed unmatched. CDR1 is ENHRY and CDR2 is SYGVKD in the germline V gene. The CDR3 is made up of 16 amino acids. The CDR3 DNA follows: TGTGCCATCAGTGAGTCCGGGACTAGCTACGACAATGAGCAGTTCTTC. It is translated as CAISESGTSYDNEQFF.

This chain links TRBV29-1 with TRBJ2-3, with TRBD1 matching 7 bases. CDR1 is SQVTM, CDR2 ANQGSEA, per germline. After removal of 8 bases from V and 2 bases from J, the junction contained 7 bases not matched to a gene. The CDR3 is 13 residues long. Written as DNA, the CDR3 is TGCAGCTTGTGGGACAGTGTCACAGATACGCAGTATTTT. Residues: CSLWDSVTDTQYF.

In its sample, this clonotype was seen many times. The V call is TRBV7-2, the J call TRBJ2-7, with 7 bases identical to TRBD1. Looked up from germline, CDR1 is SGHTA and CDR2 is FQGNSA. This CDR3 has 14 amino acids. V was pared by 1 base and J by 5 bases, with 5 bases of the junction left unmatched. CDR3 sequence reads: CASSLVRDRHEQYF. The CDR3 nucleotides are TGTGCCAGCAGCTTAGTCCGGGACAGACACGAGCAGTACTTC.

The chain uses TRBV5-6 and TRBJ1-4; the D is unclear. CDR1 and CDR2 (germline): SGHDT, YYEEEE. CDR3 size: 14 residues. V was shortened by 2 bases and J by 7 bases, with 12 bases between the two germline ends. CDR3 bases: TGTGCCAGCAGCTTTTGGGCCGGTGGTGAAAAACTGTTTTTT. It yields the protein CASSFWAGGEKLFF.

The gene calls are TRBV20-1 and TRBJ2-5; D may be TRBD1 (5 bases). The germline gives CDR1 DFQATT, CDR2 SNEGSKA (reference sequence). The CDR3 sequence is 15 residues long. V was cut by 1 base and J by 9 bases, with 21 bases left in between. CDR3 sequence reads: CSARGMGREDQPQYF. The DNA of the CDR3 is TGCAGTGCTAGAGGGATGGGGCGCGAGGATCAGCCCCAGTACTTC.

Ten or more counts support this clonotype. V gene TRBV12-3 or TRBV12-4 combines with J gene TRBJ1-1; D not resolved. This CDR3 has 13 amino acids. With 6 bases removed from V and 3 bases from J, the gap between germline ends came to 11 bases. The chain's CDR3 is CASSQSGDTEAFF. The DNA for the CDR3 is TGTGCCAGCAGCCAATCCGGGGACACTGAAGCTTTCTTT.

Concerning this clonotype: The conserved final phenylalanine or tryptophan is absent from the CDR3, which likely points to a read error. The chain uses TRBV7-9 and TRBJ2-7; D ambiguous. Trimming shortened V by 5 bases and J by 2 bases, and 10 bases separated the two germline ends. CDR3 length: 13 residues. CDR1 and CDR2 from the germline V gene are SEHNR and FQNEAQ (reference sequence). The CDR3: CASSPRRTYEQYL. The CDR3 DNA is TGTGCCAGCAGCCCCCGGCGGACCTACGAGCAGTACCTC.

Notes on this clonotype: The CDR3 does not end in the conserved phenylalanine or tryptophan, so this is likely a read error. The genes are TRBV6-1 and TRBJ1-5, with D uncertain. Trimming took 2 bases from V and 7 from J, leaving 6 bases between them. This CDR3 comprises 12 residues. Germline V gives CDR1 MNHNS, CDR2 SASEGT. In DNA, the CDR3 is TGTGCCAGCAGTGAAAGTAGCCAGCCCCAGCATCTT. It is translated as CASSESSQPQHL.

This clonotype was picked up many times. This chain links TRBV4-1 with TRBJ1-4, with TRBD1 identical over 12 bases. Germline V lookup: CDR1 MGHRA, CDR2 YSYEKL. The CDR3 totals 13 residues. V was pared by 7 bases and J by 8 bases, with 2 bases of the junction left unmatched. The CDR3 loop reads CASTGTGGEKLFF. CDR3 in DNA: TGCGCCAGCACCGGGACAGGGGGCGAAAAACTGTTTTTT.

The V call is TRBV2, the J call TRBJ1-5; 8 bases map to TRBD1. CDR1 and CDR2 (germline): SNHLY, FYNNEI. V lost 7 bases to trimming and J lost 11 bases; unmatched junction nucleotides: 13. There are 14 residues in the CDR3. This chain's CDR3 is CASMGQVKQETQHF. Here the CDR3 DNA reads TGTGCCAGCATGGGACAGGTCAAACAAGAGACCCAGCATTTT.

This clonotype was observed at least ten times. The chain recombines TRBV2 with TRBJ2-5; 10 nucleotides match TRBD1. The CDR3 contains 14 residues. Looked up from germline, CDR1 is SNHLY and CDR2 is FYNNEI. Trimming cost V 7 bases and J 2 bases; bases outside gene matches: 4. Written as DNA, the CDR3 is TGTGCCAGCACTCGGACAGGGGGACAAGAGACCCAGTACTTC. It translates to CASTRTGGQETQYF.

This clonotype appeared many times. The chain carries TRBV4-3 and TRBJ1-5; tentatively, D is TRBD1 (5 bases). V gave up 4 bases and J gave up 5 bases, with 15 bases separating them. CDR3 length: 15 amino acids. Germline V gives CDR1 LGHNA, CDR2 YSLEER. The CDR3 DNA sequence: TGCGCCAGCAGCCGTTTCGTCGGGGCAGATCAGCCCCAGCATTTT. This sequence encodes CASSRFVGADQPQHF.

Notes on this clonotype: The CDR3 carries no conserved terminal phenylalanine or tryptophan, so it likely arises from a read error. The DNA is left out, because the CDR3 cannot be placed on it with certainty; the CDR3 is given as TCRdb lists it. This CDR3 reads CSVGPDSEANY. V is TRBV29-1 and J is TRBJ1-1. Germline-derived CDR1 and CDR2 are SQVTM and ANQGSEA. The CDR3 region is 11 residues in length, termini included.

The CDR3 sequence: CASSSQAGLTGANVLTF. CDR3 sequence (DNA): TGTGCCAGCAGCTCACAGGCGGGCTTGACCGGGGCCAACGTCCTGACTTTC. The chain uses TRBV7-9 and TRBJ2-6, with D perhaps TRBD1 or TRBD2 (5 bases each). Germline lookup yields CDR1 SEHNR and CDR2 FQNEAQ (reference sequence). Trimming removed 4 bases from V and 4 bases from J, with 17 bases in between. The CDR3 totals 17 residues.

About this clonotype itself: Germline is not matched at one junction end, which may reflect a read error. The chain employs TRBV7-2 and TRBJ2-5; 8 bases fit TRBD1. The length of the CDR3 is 15 residues. The germline gives CDR1 SGHTA, CDR2 FQGNSA. This chain's CDR3 is CASSPTGVPKETQHF. CDR3 bases: TGTGCCAGCAGCCCGACAGGGGTCCCTAAAGAGACCCAGCACTTC.

In its sample, this clonotype was seen many times. The gene calls are TRBV20-1 and TRBJ2-7; the D gene is possibly TRBD1 (7 bases). The length of the CDR3 is 13 residues. Germline V CDR1 and CDR2: DFQATT, SNEGSKA (reference sequence). The V end lost 6 bases, the J end lost 3 bases, and 15 bases lay between the germline ends. CDR3 sequence: CSASRQGGYEQYF. The CDR3 DNA is TGCAGTGCCTCCAGACAGGGAGGCTACGAGCAGTACTTC.